These 7 T cell receptor beta chains were sequenced from one sample in a study of T cells after yellow fever vaccination. MiXCR, applied by TCRdb to the 5' RACE reads, yields one record per CDR3 protein. The sample lists approximately 120,000 distinct CDR3 sequences, 7.4% occurring once. The specimen comprised CD4+ T cells sorted from PBMCs, sampled less than 11 days after the first yellow fever vaccination. All receptors derive from a man between 18 and 29 years old who received the YFV17D yellow fever vaccine.

This clonotype was observed a few times. An end of the junction does not agree with germline; a read error may underlie this. The V gene is TRBV12-3 or TRBV12-4, the J gene TRBJ2-4; D may be TRBD2 (5 bases). This CDR3 contains 19 residues. The CDR3 sequence is CAISLALFEGRRTKNIQYF. Written as DNA, the CDR3 is TGTGCCATCAGTTTAGCGTTGTTCGAGGGAAGGAGGACCAAAAACATTCAGTACTTC.

This clonotype was observed many times. The chain recombines TRBV28 with TRBJ2-7, with D unclear. CDR1 is MDHEN and CDR2 is SYDVKM in the germline V gene. Trimming shortened V by 8 bases and J by 1 base, and 15 bases separated the two germline ends. The CDR3 loop spans 14 amino acids. CDR3 sequence: CASSMGSASYEQYV. CDR3 DNA: TGTGCCAGCTCAATGGGATCAGCTTCCTACGAGCAGTACGTC.

This clonotype was found many times. The genes are TRBV4-1 and TRBJ2-2; 7 positions agree with TRBD1. V gave up 4 bases and J gave up 5 bases; unmatched junction bases: 10. Per the germline V gene, CDR1 is MGHRA and CDR2 is YSYEKL. This CDR3 is built from 16 residues. This chain's CDR3 is CASSREAGGFTGELFF. DNA of the CDR3: TGCGCCAGCAGCCGAGAGGCAGGGGGTTTTACCGGGGAGCTGTTTTTT.

In this sample, this clonotype turned up many times. The chain recombines TRBV6-5 with TRBJ2-7; TRBD1 matches at 8 bases. The CDR3 covers 15 residues. After removal of 4 bases from V and 2 bases from J, the junction contained 7 bases not matched to a gene. Germline CDR1 is MNHEY and CDR2 is SVGAGI. The CDR3 loop is CASSFGPGQAYEQYV. CDR3 bases: TGTGCCAGCAGTTTTGGCCCGGGACAGGCCTACGAGCAGTACGTC.

The V and J genes are TRBV7-2 and TRBJ1-5; tentative D call: TRBD1 (5 bases). There are 14 residues in the CDR3. Trimming took 5 bases from V and 2 from J, leaving 10 bases between them. In germline, CDR1 is SGHTA, CDR2 FQGNSA. Here the CDR3 DNA reads TGTGCCAGCAGCCGGGGGGGTGGCAATCAGCCCCAGCATTTT. Its translation is CASSRGGGNQPQHF.

This clonotype was detected ten times or more. The CDR3 sequence is CASSWEESNQPQHF. Written as DNA, the CDR3 is TGTGCCAGCAGCTGGGAGGAGAGCAATCAGCCCCAGCATTTT. This chain links TRBV12-3 or TRBV12-4 with TRBJ1-5; D is undetermined. There are 14 residues in the CDR3. Deletions cut 6 bases from V and 1 base from J, with 10 bases between.

This clonotype has ten or more counts. The chain combines TRBV27 with TRBJ2-3; 8 bases are shared with TRBD1. Germline trimming cut 5 bases from V and 8 bases from J; bases unmatched to any gene: 9. CDR3 length: 14 residues. Germline V gene sequence: CDR1 MNHEY, CDR2 SMNVEV (reference sequence). The CDR3 region is CASSTPTGAGTQYF. The CDR3 coding sequence is TGTGCCAGCAGTACCCCGACAGGGGCAGGTACGCAGTATTTT.